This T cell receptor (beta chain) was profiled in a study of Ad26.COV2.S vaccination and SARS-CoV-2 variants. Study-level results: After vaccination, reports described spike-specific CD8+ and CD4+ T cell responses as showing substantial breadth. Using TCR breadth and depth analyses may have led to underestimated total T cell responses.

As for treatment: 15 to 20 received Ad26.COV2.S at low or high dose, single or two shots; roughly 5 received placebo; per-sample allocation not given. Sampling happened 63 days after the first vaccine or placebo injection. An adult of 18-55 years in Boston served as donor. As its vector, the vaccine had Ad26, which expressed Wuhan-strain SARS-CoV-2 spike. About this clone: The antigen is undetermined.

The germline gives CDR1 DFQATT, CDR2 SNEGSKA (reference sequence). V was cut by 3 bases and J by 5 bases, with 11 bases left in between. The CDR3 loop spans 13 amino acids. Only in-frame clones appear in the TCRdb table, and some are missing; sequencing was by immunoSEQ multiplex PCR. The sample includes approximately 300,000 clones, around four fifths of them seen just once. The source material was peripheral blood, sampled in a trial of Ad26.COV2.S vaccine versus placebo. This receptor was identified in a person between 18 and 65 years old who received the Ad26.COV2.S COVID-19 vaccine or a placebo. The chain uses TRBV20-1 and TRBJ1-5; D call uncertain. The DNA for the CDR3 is TGCAGTGCTAGTCGGGGATCCGATCAGCCCCAGCATTTT. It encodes CSASRGSDQPQHF.